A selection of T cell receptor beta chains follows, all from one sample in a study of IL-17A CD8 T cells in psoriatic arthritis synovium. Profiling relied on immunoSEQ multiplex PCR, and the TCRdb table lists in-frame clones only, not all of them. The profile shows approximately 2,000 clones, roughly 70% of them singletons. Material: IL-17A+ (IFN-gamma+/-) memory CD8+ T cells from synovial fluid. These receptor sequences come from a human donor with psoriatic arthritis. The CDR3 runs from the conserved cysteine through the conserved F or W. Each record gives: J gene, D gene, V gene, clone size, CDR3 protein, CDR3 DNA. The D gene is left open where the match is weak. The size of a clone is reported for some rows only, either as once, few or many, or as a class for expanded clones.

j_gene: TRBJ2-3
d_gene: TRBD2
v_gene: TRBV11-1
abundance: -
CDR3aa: CASSFSGTSGRADTQYF
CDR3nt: TGTGCCAGCAGCTTCTCCGGGACTAGCGGGAGGGCAGATACGCAGTATTTT

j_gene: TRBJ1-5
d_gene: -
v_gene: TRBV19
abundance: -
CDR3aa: CASKITGANQPQHF
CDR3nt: TGTGCCAGTAAAATCACGGGGGCTAATCAGCCCCAGCATTTT

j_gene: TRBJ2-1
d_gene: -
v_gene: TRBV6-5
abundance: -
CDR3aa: CATGNYNEQFF
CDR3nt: TGTGCCACGGGGAACTACAATGAGCAGTTCTTC

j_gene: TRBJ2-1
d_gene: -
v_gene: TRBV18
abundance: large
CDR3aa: CASSPGSEVFGNYNEQFF
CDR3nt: TGTGCCAGCTCACCAGGTTCTGAGGTATTTGGGAACTACAATGAGCAGTTCTTC

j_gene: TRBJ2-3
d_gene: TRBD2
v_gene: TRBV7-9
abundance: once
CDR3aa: CASSFDERDRDTQYF
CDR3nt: TGTGCCAGCAGCTTTGACGAGCGGGATAGAGATACGCAGTATTTT

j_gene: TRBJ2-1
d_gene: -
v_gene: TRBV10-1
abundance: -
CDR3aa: CASSEDFQGINEQFF
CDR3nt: TGCGCCAGCAGTGAAGACTTCCAGGGGATCAATGAGCAGTTCTTC

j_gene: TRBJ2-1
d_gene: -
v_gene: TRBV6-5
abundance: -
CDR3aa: CASSNPGSAENEQFF
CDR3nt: TGTGCCAGCAGTAATCCAGGGTCGGCCGAGAATGAGCAGTTCTTC

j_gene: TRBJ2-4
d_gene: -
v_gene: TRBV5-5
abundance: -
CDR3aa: CASRVPMGYIQYF
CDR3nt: TGTGCCAGCAGAGTCCCCATGGGGTACATTCAGTACTTC

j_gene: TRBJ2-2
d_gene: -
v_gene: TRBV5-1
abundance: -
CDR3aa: CASSPGDSYTGELFF
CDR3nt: TGCGCCAGCAGCCCGGGGGACTCATACACCGGGGAGCTGTTTTTT

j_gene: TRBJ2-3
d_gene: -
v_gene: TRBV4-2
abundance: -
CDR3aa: CASSQDQGGGTDTQYF
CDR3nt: TGTGCCAGCAGCCAAGACCAGGGCGGTGGCACAGATACGCAGTATTTT

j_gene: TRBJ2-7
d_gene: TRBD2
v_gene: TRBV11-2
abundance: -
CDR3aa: CASSPGLADYEQYF
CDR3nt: TGTGCCAGCAGCCCTGGACTAGCCGACTACGAGCAGTACTTC

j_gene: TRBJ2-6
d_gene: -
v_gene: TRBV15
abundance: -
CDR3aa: CATSRDRGSGANVLTF
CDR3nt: TGTGCCACCAGCAGAGACAGGGGCTCTGGGGCCAACGTCCTGACTTTC

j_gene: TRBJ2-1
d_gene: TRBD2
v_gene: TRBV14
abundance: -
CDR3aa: CASSRMTGGSYNEQFF
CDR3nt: TGTGCCAGCAGCCGGATGACGGGAGGATCCTACAATGAGCAGTTCTTC

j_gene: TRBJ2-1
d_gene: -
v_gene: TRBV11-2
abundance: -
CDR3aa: CASSLMDLPRVNEQFF
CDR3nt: TGTGCCAGCAGCTTAATGGACCTCCCGCGGGTGAATGAGCAGTTCTTC

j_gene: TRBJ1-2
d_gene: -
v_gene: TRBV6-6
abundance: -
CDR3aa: CALGGPFYGYTF
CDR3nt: TGTGCCCTGGGGGGGCCCTTCTATGGCTACACCTTC

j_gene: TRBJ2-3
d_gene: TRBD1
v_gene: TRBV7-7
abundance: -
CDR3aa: CASSLGTGAITDTQYF
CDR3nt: TGTGCTAGCAGCTTAGGGACAGGAGCCATCACAGATACGCAGTATTTT

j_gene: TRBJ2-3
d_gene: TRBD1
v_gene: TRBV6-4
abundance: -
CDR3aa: CASSDSPGQGDTQYF
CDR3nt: TGTGCCAGCAGTGACTCCCCGGGACAGGGAGATACGCAGTATTTT

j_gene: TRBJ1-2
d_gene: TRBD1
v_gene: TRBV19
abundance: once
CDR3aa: CASRGNNRGNYGYTF
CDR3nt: TGTGCCAGTCGAGGCAATAACAGGGGAAACTATGGCTACACCTTC

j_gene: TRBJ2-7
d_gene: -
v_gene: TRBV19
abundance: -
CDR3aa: CASSIISGGEQYF
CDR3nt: TGTGCCAGTAGTATAATATCGGGTGGGGAGCAGTACTTC

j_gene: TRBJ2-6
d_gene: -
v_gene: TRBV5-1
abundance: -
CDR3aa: CASYDTGISGANVLTF
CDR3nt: TGCGCCAGCTATGACACAGGGATCTCTGGGGCCAACGTCCTGACTTTC

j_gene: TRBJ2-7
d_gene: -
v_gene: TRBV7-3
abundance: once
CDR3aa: CASSASANRASWCEQYF
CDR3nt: TGTGCCAGCAGCGCCAGCGCGAACAGGGCCAGCTGGTGCGAGCAGTACTTC

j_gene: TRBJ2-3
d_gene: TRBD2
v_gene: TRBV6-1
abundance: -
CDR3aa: CASTAGVGTDTQYF
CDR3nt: TGTGCCAGCACCGCGGGGGTAGGAACAGATACGCAGTATTTT

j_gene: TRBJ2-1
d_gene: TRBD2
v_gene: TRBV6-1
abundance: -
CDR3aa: CASSGRLAGHNEQFF
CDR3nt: TGTGCCAGCAGTGGTCGGCTAGCGGGTCACAATGAGCAGTTCTTC